This T cell receptor (beta chain) was recorded in a study of blood T cell repertoires in COVID-19. Sequenced by immunoSEQ multiplex PCR; TCRdb stores in-frame clones only, minus some. The sample contains 150,000 to 200,000 clones, more than 75% of which appear only once. The V gene's germline CDR1 is MNHEY and CDR2 SMNVEV (reference sequence). The CDR3 has 15 amino acids. Trimming removed 3 bases from V and 3 bases from J, with 15 bases in between. Sequenced sample: peripheral blood. The receptor was isolated from a man aged 18 to 29 with acute or convalescent COVID-19. This sequence joins TRBV27 and TRBJ2-7, with D tentatively TRBD2 (5 bases). DNA of the CDR3: TGTGCCAGCAGTTTTACGGGGTACGGGAACTACGAGCAGTACTTC. It is translated as CASSFTGYGNYEQYF.